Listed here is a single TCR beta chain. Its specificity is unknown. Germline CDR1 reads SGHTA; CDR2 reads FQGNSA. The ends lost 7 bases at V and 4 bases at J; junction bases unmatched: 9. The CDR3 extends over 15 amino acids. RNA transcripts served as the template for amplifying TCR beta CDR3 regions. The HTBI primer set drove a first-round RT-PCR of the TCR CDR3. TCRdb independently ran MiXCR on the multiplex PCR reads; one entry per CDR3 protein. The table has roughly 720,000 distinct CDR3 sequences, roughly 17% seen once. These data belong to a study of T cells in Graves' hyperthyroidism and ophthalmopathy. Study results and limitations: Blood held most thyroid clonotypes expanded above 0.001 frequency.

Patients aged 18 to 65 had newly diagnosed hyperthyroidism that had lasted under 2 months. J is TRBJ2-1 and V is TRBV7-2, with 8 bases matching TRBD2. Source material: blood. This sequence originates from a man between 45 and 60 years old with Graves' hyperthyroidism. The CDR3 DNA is TGTGCCAGCACCGAAGCGGGAGCCAGATACAATGAGCAGTTCTTC. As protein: CASTEAGARYNEQFF.